This T cell receptor (beta chain) was retrieved from a study of T-cell memory formation after mild COVID-19. Study conclusions and caveats: Whereas later expanders leaned CD4+, clones contracting day 15 to 85 showed a balanced CD4/CD8 makeup. Several responding clones turned up in pre-infection memory, indicating that cross-reactive memory may have taken part. Shrinking CD4+ clones were chiefly CM and EM; CD8+ ones were chiefly EMRA.

TCRdb itself ran the 5' RACE reads through MiXCR, one entry per CDR3 protein. The table includes 150,000 to 200,000 distinct CDR3 sequences, less than 20% detected once. This clonotype was recorded a few times. The antigen is unknown. Specimen: PBMCs or a T cell subset sorted from them (not recorded which). The TCR was taken from a man aged 18-30 years who had mild COVID-19 (a few samples of this study predate the infection). Cell type and time point are not known.

The CDR3 nucleotides read TGTGCCAGCAGCGTTCGACAGGGGCGAATGAACACTGAAGCTTTCTTT. This sequence encodes CASSVRQGRMNTEAFF. The chain joins TRBV5-5 to TRBJ1-1; 8 bases are a match to TRBD1. This CDR3 comprises 16 residues. The ends lost 4 bases at V and 0 bases at J; junction bases unmatched: 8. Germline V CDR1 and CDR2: SGHKS, YYEKEE (reference sequence).